This TCR beta chain was sequenced for a study of immune heterogeneity within non-small cell lung tumors. Across the whole study: Classification of the tumors gave 4 squamous cell carcinomas, over nine non-squamous carcinomas and 1 not otherwise specified.

In a multiplex PCR, 32 V and 13 J primers amplified TCR beta CDR3. TCRdb called the multiplex PCR reads again in MiXCR, with one record for every CDR3 protein. The table has around 19,000 distinct CDR3 sequences, over 25% seen once; the top ten hold roughly 4%. This clonotype was picked up a small number of times. The antigen is undetermined. Notes on the study in general: With an R of approximately 0.32, local T-cell clonality correlated moderately but significantly with local tumor mutational burden. Within each patient, tumor sites shared identical dominant CDR3 beta clonotypes and also held site-unique high-frequency clones.

The authors used approximately 600 ng of bulk tumor genomic DNA per sample as template. Several widely spaced biopsies per primary tumor were taken during surgery. The patients were newly diagnosed with non-small cell lung cancer, had not been treated, and had curative surgery. Donor patients had newly diagnosed non-small cell lung cancer and were having surgery with curative intent. Germline V CDR1 and CDR2: LNHDA, SQIVND (reference sequence). The germline V and J ends were trimmed by 8 bases and 7 bases, with 14 bases remaining between them. This CDR3 is built from 13 residues. The chain links TRBV19 to TRBJ2-2; D assignment may be TRBD1 or TRBD2 (6 bases each). Material: lung tumor tissue. This receptor was identified in a man aged 40-55 years with non-small cell lung cancer. The CDR3, as DNA: TGTGCCAGTTGGGGGGCGGACATCGGGGAGCTGTTTTTT. Its translation is CASWGADIGELFF.